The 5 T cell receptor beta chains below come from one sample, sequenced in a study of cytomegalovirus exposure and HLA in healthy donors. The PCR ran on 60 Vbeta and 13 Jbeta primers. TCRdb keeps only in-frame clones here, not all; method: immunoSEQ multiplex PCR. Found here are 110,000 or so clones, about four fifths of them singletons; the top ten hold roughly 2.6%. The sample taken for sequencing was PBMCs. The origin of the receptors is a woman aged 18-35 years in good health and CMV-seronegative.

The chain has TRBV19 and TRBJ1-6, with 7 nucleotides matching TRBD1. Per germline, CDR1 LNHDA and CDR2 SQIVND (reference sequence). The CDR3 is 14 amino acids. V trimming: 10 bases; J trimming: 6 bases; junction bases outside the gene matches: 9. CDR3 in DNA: TGTGCCACGAGCTCGGGGGACAGTAATTCACCCCTCCACTTT. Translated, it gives CATSSGDSNSPLHF. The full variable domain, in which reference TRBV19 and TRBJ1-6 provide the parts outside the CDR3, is DGGITQSPKYLFRKEGQNVTLSCEQNLNHDAMYWYRQDPGQGLRLIYYSQIVNDFQKGDIAEGYSVSREKKESFPLTVTSAQKNPTAFYLCATSSGDSNSPLHFGNGTRLTVT.

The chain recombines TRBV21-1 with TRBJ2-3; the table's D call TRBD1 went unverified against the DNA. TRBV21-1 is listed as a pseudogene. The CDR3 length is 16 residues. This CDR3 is CASSRAVEVCTDTQYF. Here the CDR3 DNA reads TGTGCCAGCAGCAGGGCCGTGGAAGTCTGCACAGATACGCAGTATTTT.

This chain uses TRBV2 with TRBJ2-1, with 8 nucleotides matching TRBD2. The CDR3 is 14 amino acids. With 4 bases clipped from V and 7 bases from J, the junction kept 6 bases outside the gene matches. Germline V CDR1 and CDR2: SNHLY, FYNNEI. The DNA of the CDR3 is TGTGCCAGCAGTGTGGCAGCGGGAGTGAATGAGCAGTTCTTC. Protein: CASSVAAGVNEQFF.

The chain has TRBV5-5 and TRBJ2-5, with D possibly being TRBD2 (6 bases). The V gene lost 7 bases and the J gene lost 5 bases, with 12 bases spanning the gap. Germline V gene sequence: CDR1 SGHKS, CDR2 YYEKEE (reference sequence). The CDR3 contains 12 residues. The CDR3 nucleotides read TGTGCCAGCGGAGGGCTTGGGGAGACCCAGTACTTC. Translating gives CASGGLGETQYF.

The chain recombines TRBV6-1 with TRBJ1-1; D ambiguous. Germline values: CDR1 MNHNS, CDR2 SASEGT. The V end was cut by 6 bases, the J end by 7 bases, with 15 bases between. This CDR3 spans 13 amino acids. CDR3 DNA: TGTGCCAGCAGAGAGGGTGGTGGAGGTGAAGCTTTCTTT. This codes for CASREGGGGEAFF.